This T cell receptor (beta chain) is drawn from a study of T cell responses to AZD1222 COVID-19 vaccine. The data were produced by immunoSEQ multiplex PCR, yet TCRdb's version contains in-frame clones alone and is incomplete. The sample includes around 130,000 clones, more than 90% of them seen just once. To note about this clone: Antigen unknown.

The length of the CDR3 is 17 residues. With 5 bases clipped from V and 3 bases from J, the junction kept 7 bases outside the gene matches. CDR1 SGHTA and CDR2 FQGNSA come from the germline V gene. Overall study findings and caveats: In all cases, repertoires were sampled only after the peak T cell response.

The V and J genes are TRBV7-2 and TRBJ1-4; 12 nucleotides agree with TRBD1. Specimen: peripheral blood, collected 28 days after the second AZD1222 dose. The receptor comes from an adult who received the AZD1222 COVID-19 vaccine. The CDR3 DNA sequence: TGTGCCAGCAGCGGGGGACAGGGGGCGCCGGCTAATGAAAAACTGTTTTTT. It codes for CASSGGQGAPANEKLFF.